This is a list of T cell receptor beta chains from one sample in a study of blood T cells in healthy people across ages. MiXCR, run by TCRdb on the 5' RACE reads, gives a single entry per CDR3 protein. The table includes about 640,000 distinct CDR3 sequences, approximately 59% detected once. Sequencing was carried out using blood. These receptors were obtained from a man between 60 and 75 years old in good health. CDR3s include the opening cysteine and the closing phenylalanine or tryptophan. A D gene is named only where the DNA matches it firmly. Size is stated for part of the rows, as once, few or many counts, or as a class when the clone is expanded.

D gene | J gene | clone size | V gene | CDR3 DNA | CDR3 protein
NA | TRBJ2-5 | NA | TRBV6-1 | TGTGCCAGCACTGAACAAGAGACCCAGTACTTC | CASTEQETQYF
NA | TRBJ2-5 | NA | TRBV3-1 | TGTGCCAGCAGCGCGATGGCATGGGAGACCCAGTACTTC | CASSAMAWETQYF
TRBD2 | TRBJ2-1 | few | TRBV24-1 | TGTGCCACCTCAGGACCGGGGGGGACTGAGCAGTTCTTC | CATSGPGGTEQFF
TRBD2 | TRBJ2-1 | NA | TRBV4-1 | TGCGCCAGCAGCCATAGGACTAGCGGGGGTTTGGGTGAGCAGTTCTTC | CASSHRTSGGLGEQFF
NA | TRBJ2-7 | NA | TRBV6-1 | TGTGCCAGCAGTGAGACAGAAGGCGAGCAGTACTTC | CASSETEGEQYF
TRBD2 | TRBJ2-1 | NA | TRBV5-1 | TGCGCCAGCAGCTTGGGGGACGGGAGGGATGAGCAGTTCTTC | CASSLGDGRDEQFF
NA | TRBJ2-3 | many | TRBV29-1 | TGCAGCGTTGCACCCGCAGATACGCAGTATTTT | CSVAPADTQYF
NA | TRBJ1-2 | NA | TRBV7-9 | TGTGCCAGCACCCCAATATCCTATGGCTACACCTTC | CASTPISYGYTF
TRBD2 | TRBJ2-3 | NA | TRBV20-1 | TGCAGTGCTAGCAAAGCGGGGGGGCCTGGAGATACGCAGTATTTT | CSASKAGGPGDTQYF
TRBD2 | TRBJ2-5 | NA | TRBV10-3 | TGTGCCATCAGTGAAGTGGTGGCTAGCGGGGGTACGAAGACCCAGTACTTC | CAISEVVASGGTKTQYF
NA | TRBJ1-1 | few | TRBV5-1 | TGCGCCAGCAGGCAGGACAACATGAACACTGAAGCTTTCTTT | CASRQDNMNTEAFF
TRBD1 | TRBJ1-4 | NA | TRBV2 | TGTGCCAGCAGCGGCACTGGGACAGTTAATGAAAAACTGTTTTTT | CASSGTGTVNEKLFF
NA | TRBJ1-1 | NA | TRBV12-3/TRBV12-4 | TGTGCCAGCAGTTTAGATGCGAATGAAGCTTTCTTT | CASSLDANEAFF
TRBD1 | TRBJ2-5 | many | TRBV5-1 | TGTGCCAGCAGTTCCGGGACAGGGAGAGAGACCCAGTACTTC | CASSSGTGRETQYF
NA | TRBJ2-3 | few | TRBV12-3/TRBV12-4 | TGTGCCAGCAGTCCCGTGGGAGGGGGCGGCACAGATACGCAGTATTTT | CASSPVGGGGTDTQYF
NA | TRBJ2-5 | once | TRBV29-1 | TGCAGCGTTGAGAGGGGACACGGATTTTCGGAGACCCAGTACTTC | CSVERGHGFSETQYF
TRBD1 | TRBJ1-1 | NA | TRBV29-1 | TGCAGCGTTGGGGCAGGGGGACTGGGAGAAGCTTTCTTT | CSVGAGGLGEAFF
TRBD2 | TRBJ2-5 | NA | TRBV7-2 | TGTGCCAGCAGCCTACACAGCGGGGGGGCCGCGGAGACCCAGTACTTC | CASSLHSGGAAETQYF
NA | TRBJ2-3 | NA | TRBV20-1 | TGCAGTGCTAGATGGGGGACTAGCACAGATACGCAGTATTTT | CSARWGTSTDTQYF
NA | TRBJ2-5 | NA | TRBV7-7 | TGTGCCAGCAGCTGGGACTTCCCGGGGACCCAGTACTTC | CASSWDFPGTQYF
NA | TRBJ1-6 | few | TRBV7-2 | TGTGCCAGCAACCCCAACGGGGGGGGCAATTCACCCCTCCACTTT | CASNPNGGGNSPLHF
NA | TRBJ2-2 | NA | TRBV7-8 | TGTGCCAGCAGCTTATGGGAGGGGGGGAACACCGGGGAGCTGTTTTTT | CASSLWEGGNTGELFF
NA | TRBJ2-1 | NA | TRBV29-1 | TGCAGCGTTTACCCAGATGAGCAGTTCTTC | CSVYPDEQFF
NA | TRBJ2-1 | NA | TRBV5-1 | TGCGCCAGCAGCTTGGATGGAGCGGAGTACAATGAGCAGTTCTTC | CASSLDGAEYNEQFF
NA | TRBJ1-1 | NA | TRBV20-1 | TGCAGTGCTAGTATACACACTGAAGCTTTCTTT | CSASIHTEAFF
TRBD1 | TRBJ2-7 | NA | TRBV7-2 | TGTGCCAGCAAACTCACAGGGGGCGCGATGCCCTACGAGCAGTACTTC | CASKLTGGAMPYEQYF
NA | TRBJ2-5 | NA | TRBV6-5 | TGTGCCAGCAGTAGGGGGAAATGGGAGACCCAGTACTTC | CASSRGKWETQYF
NA | TRBJ2-3 | NA | TRBV7-9 | TGTGCCAGCAGCTTCGGGGTAGATACGCAGTATTTT | CASSFGVDTQYF
NA | TRBJ1-2 | NA | TRBV29-1 | TGCAGCGCAAATGTAGATACTAACTATGGCTACACCTTC | CSANVDTNYGYTF
NA | TRBJ2-5 | few | TRBV12-5 | TGTGCTAGTGCGGCCCCTAAGGAGACCCAGTACTTC | CASAAPKETQYF
TRBD1 | TRBJ2-5 | NA | TRBV29-1 | TGCAGCGTTTCTTGGACAGGGATTAGGGAGACCCAGTACTTC | CSVSWTGIRETQYF
NA | TRBJ2-7 | NA | TRBV24-1 | TGTGCCACCAGTGACCCGGACAGCGTGAGCTCCTACGAGCAGTACTTC | CATSDPDSVSSYEQYF
NA | TRBJ2-5 | NA | TRBV9 | TGTGCCAGCAAGACAAGAGGGAACGAAGAGACCCAGTACTTC | CASKTRGNEETQYF
NA | TRBJ1-5 | NA | TRBV4-1 | TGCGCCAGCAGCCAAGGAGGGACTAGCAATCAGCCCCAGCATTTT | CASSQGGTSNQPQHF
TRBD1 | TRBJ2-7 | NA | TRBV5-1 | TGCGCCAGCAGTTATGACAGGGGGCCCTCCTACGAGCAGTACTTC | CASSYDRGPSYEQYF
TRBD1 | TRBJ2-6 | NA | TRBV10-2 | TGCGCCAGCAGTGAGCTCCCCGGGACAGGGTATTCTGGGGCCAACGTCCTGACTTTC | CASSELPGTGYSGANVLTF
NA | TRBJ2-5 | few | TRBV11-2 | TGTGCCAGCAGCCAGGGTAGTTCTCAAGAGACCCAGTACTTC | CASSQGSSQETQYF
TRBD2 | TRBJ2-1 | NA | TRBV29-1 | TGCAGCGTTGTTGCGGGGGGCAGGAAATTAAGCAATGAGCAGTTCTTC | CSVVAGGRKLSNEQFF
TRBD2 | TRBJ2-3 | many | TRBV13 | TGTGCCAGCAGCGCCTCAAGGGCGGGAGGTCCGGATACGCAGTATTTT | CASSASRAGGPDTQYF
TRBD1 | TRBJ1-4 | NA | TRBV10-3 | TGTGCCATCAGTGACGGGACAGGGCGAGGGAATGAAAAACTGTTTTTT | CAISDGTGRGNEKLFF
NA | TRBJ2-5 | few | TRBV7-7 | TGTGCCAGCTCCCTTAGGTCCCGACAAGAGACCCAGTACTTC | CASSLRSRQETQYF
TRBD2 | TRBJ2-1 | NA | TRBV11-2 | TGTGCCAGCAGCGCGACTAGCCCGATCGACAATGAGCAGTTCTTC | CASSATSPIDNEQFF